This TCR beta chain was recorded in a study of PD-L1 blockade in urothelial cancer. Overall study results and limits: Better survival was forecast by a pretreatment blood TCR clonality below the median. Blood clones associated with the tumor expanded more at 3 weeks in durable-benefit patients.

Each PCR received spiked synthetic TCR analog templates. This table comes from immunoSEQ multiplex PCR, and its TCRdb copy is limited to in-frame clones, with some not included. The sample lists about 63,000 clones; roughly 80% were seen once. CDR1 and CDR2 from the germline V gene are SGHNT and YYREEE (reference sequence). The CDR3 consists of 15 residues. V was pared by 4 bases and J by 4 bases, with 7 bases of the junction left unmatched. Comments on this clone: Its antigen remains unknown.

Time point noted: pretreatment peripheral blood. The sequence derives from a man in his sixties or seventies with urothelial cancer. The sample in question was PBMCs, obtained around atezolizumab (anti-PD-L1) treatment. The V and J genes are TRBV5-4 and TRBJ2-5, with 10 nucleotides matching TRBD1. The CDR3 DNA reads as TGTGCCAGCAGCCCTCGAGGACAGGGGGGAGAGACCCAGTACTTC. It codes for CASSPRGQGGETQYF.